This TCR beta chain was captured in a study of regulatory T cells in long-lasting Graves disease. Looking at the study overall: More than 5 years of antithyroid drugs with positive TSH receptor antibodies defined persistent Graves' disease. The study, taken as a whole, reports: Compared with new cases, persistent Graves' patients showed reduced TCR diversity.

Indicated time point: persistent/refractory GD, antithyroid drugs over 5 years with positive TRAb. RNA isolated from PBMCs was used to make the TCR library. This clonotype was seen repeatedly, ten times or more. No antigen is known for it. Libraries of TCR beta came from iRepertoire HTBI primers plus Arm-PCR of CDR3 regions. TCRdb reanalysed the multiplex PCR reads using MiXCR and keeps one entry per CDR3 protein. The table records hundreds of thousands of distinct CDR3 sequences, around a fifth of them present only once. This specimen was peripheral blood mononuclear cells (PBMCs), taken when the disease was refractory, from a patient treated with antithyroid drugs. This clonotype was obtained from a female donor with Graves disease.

The CDR3 protein is CASSSTTRNTGELFF. DNA for the CDR3: TGTGCCAGCAGTTCAACCACCAGGAACACCGGGGAGCTGTTTTTT. This sequence joins TRBV12-3 or TRBV12-4 and TRBJ2-2, with D unclear. The CDR3 sequence is 15 residues long. Trimming took off 4 bases at V and 1 base at J, with 10 bases between the two ends.